This is a list of T cell receptor beta chains from one sample in a study of identical twins. TCRdb used MiXCR to reprocess the 5' RACE reads, holding one entry per CDR3 protein. The table shows 500,000 to 550,000 distinct CDR3 sequences, with around 24% occurring only once. These data were also filed under a second study, of yellow fever vaccine responses in identical twins.

Sequenced: CD4+ T cells sorted from blood. All receptors come from a woman younger than 35 in good health. The CDR3 runs from the conserved cysteine through the conserved F or W. A D gene is named only where the DNA matches it firmly. The size entry is marked missing in some rows and otherwise reads once, few, many or a size class.

TRBD2,TRBJ2-1,16,few,TRBV5-1,CASSLPRLAALNEQFF,TGCGCCAGCAGCTTACCGCGACTAGCGGCACTAAACGAGCAGTTCTTC
TRBD2,TRBJ2-1,15,few,TRBV20-1,CSARDLSAGDNEQFF,TGCAGTGCTAGAGATCTTTCAGCGGGGGACAATGAGCAGTTCTTC
TRBD1,TRBJ2-5,11,NA,TRBV11-2,CASSFTGAQDF,TGTGCCAGCAGCTTTACAGGGGCCCAGGACTTC
NA,TRBJ2-2,14,NA,TRBV3-1,CASANRVSTGELFF,TGTGCCAGCGCCAACAGGGTGAGCACCGGGGAGCTGTTTTTT
NA,TRBJ2-3,21,few,TRBV11-1,CASSLDPGPTGFYLSTDTQYF,TGTGCCAGCAGCTTAGACCCCGGGCCAACCGGGTTCTACCTTAGCACAGATACGCAGTATTTT
NA,TRBJ2-5,14,few,TRBV5-1,CASSHLDRPETQYF,TGCGCCAGCAGCCATCTAGATCGCCCGGAGACCCAGTACTTC
NA,TRBJ2-1,14,NA,TRBV12-3/TRBV12-4,CASSFAGRSNEQFF,TGTGCCAGCAGTTTTGCGGGGAGGTCCAATGAGCAGTTCTTC
NA,TRBJ2-1,12,NA,TRBV10-3,CAISEGAWEQFF,TGTGCCATCAGTGAAGGCGCGTGGGAGCAGTTCTTC
TRBD1,TRBJ2-7,13,many,TRBV5-5,CASSFGQAYEQYF,TGTGCCAGCAGCTTCGGACAGGCCTACGAGCAGTACTTC
NA,TRBJ1-1,12,NA,TRBV6-1,CASSVPSTEAFF,TGTGCCAGCAGTGTACCTAGCACTGAAGCTTTCTTT
NA,TRBJ2-5,14,few,TRBV20-1,CSARDVEVQETQYF,TGCAGTGCTAGAGATGTGGAGGTCCAAGAGACCCAGTACTTC
NA,TRBJ1-1,16,NA,TRBV6-5,CASSYTQQGQNTEAFF,TGTGCCAGCAGTTACACGCAACAGGGCCAGAACACTGAAGCTTTCTTT
TRBD2,TRBJ2-3,13,NA,TRBV5-1,CASSWGGSDTQYF,TGCGCCAGCAGCTGGGGGGGATCAGATACGCAGTATTTT
NA,TRBJ2-4,16,NA,TRBV28,CASSFGGLPIQNIQYF,TGTGCCAGCAGTTTCGGCGGACTACCCATTCAAAACATTCAGTACTTC
NA,TRBJ1-5,15,NA,TRBV5-1,CASSLTGWGNQPQHF,TGCGCCAGCAGCTTGACGGGGTGGGGCAATCAGCCCCAGCATTTT